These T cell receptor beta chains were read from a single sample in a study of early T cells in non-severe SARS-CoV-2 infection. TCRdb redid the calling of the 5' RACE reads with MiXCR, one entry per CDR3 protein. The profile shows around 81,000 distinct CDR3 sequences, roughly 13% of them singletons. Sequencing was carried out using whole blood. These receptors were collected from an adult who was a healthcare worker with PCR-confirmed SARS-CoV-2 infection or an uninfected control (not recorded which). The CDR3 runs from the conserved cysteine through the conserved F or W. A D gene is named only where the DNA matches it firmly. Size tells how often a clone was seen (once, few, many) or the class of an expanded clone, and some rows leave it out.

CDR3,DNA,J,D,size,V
CASAVYNEQFF,TGTGCCAGTGCGGTCTACAATGAGCAGTTCTTC,TRBJ2-1,.,.,TRBV19
CASSELGQGDNEQFF,TGTGCCAGCAGTGAATTGGGACAGGGGGACAATGAGCAGTTCTTC,TRBJ2-1,TRBD1,.,TRBV25-1
CASSQDASPLHF,TGTGCCAGCAGCCAAGATGCTTCACCCCTCCACTTT,TRBJ1-6,.,few,TRBV3-1
CASSLVRSAGELFF,TGTGCCAGCAGCTTAGTCAGGAGTGCCGGGGAGCTGTTTTTT,TRBJ2-2,.,.,TRBV7-2
CSGVTGQGTEAFF,TGCAGCGGCGTTACCGGACAGGGGACTGAAGCTTTCTTT,TRBJ1-1,TRBD1,few,TRBV29-1
CSVEVVGQPQHF,TGCAGCGTTGAGGTGGTCGGTCAGCCCCAGCATTTT,TRBJ1-5,.,many,TRBV29-1
CASSQGYNYEQYF,TGCGCCAGCAGCCAAGGGTACAACTACGAGCAGTACTTC,TRBJ2-7,.,.,TRBV4-1
CAISESGQGAGEQYF,TGTGCCATCAGTGAGTCGGGCCAGGGGGCAGGCGAGCAGTACTTC,TRBJ2-7,TRBD1,.,TRBV10-3
CASSQDFADTQYF,TGCGCCAGCAGCCAAGATTTTGCAGATACGCAGTATTTT,TRBJ2-3,.,few,TRBV4-3
CASSLAGGLAGYEQFF,TGCGCCAGCAGCTTGGCGGGCGGACTAGCGGGGTATGAGCAGTTCTTC,TRBJ2-1,TRBD2,.,TRBV5-1
CASRRQETQYF,TGTGCCAGCAGAAGGCAAGAGACCCAGTACTTC,TRBJ2-5,.,few,TRBV6-1
CASSRTRGPGANVLTF,TGTGCCAGCAGCCGGACCAGGGGGCCTGGGGCCAACGTCCTGACTTTC,TRBJ2-6,TRBD1,.,TRBV12-3/TRBV12-4
CASSLGLVDSPLHF,TGTGCCAGCAGCTTAGGTTTGGTAGATTCACCCCTCCACTTT,TRBJ1-6,.,.,TRBV7-6